This TCR beta chain was identified in a study of blood T cell repertoires in COVID-19. As for the study in general: Samples taken during acute and convalescent COVID-19 were collected in the United States, Italy and Spain. T cells, B-cell-depleted T cells, or PBMCs provided the cDNA or gDNA that served as material.

The CDR3 consists of 14 residues. The trim removed 4 bases at V and 7 bases at J, leaving 9 bases unmatched. The germline V gene encodes CDR1 LGHDT and CDR2 YNNKEL (reference sequence). Per the original data handling: Cell counts per sample came from amplifying reference gene primers. Sequencing was performed with immunoSEQ multiplex PCR; in TCRdb, only in-frame clones are kept and a portion is missing. V and J calls and clone size come straight from that table; D and trimming were deduced from the DNA. The sample includes 95,000 to 120,000 clones, less than 75% seen only once; the top ten take about 2%.

The sequence derives from a woman aged 35 to 49 with acute or convalescent COVID-19. Sequenced sample: peripheral blood. The chain carries TRBV3-1 (or the pseudogene TRBV3-2) and TRBJ1-2; 7 nucleotides align to TRBD1. In DNA form, the CDR3 reads TGTGCCAGCAGCCCACGACAGGGTCTTTTTGGCTACACCTTC. Its protein is CASSPRQGLFGYTF.